These T cell receptor beta chains were read from a single sample in a study of blood T cell repertoires in COVID-19. Assay: immunoSEQ multiplex PCR; the TCRdb copy retains only in-frame clones and omits some. The profile shows 200,000 to 300,000 clones, nearly 95% of them singletons. Sequencing was carried out using peripheral blood. These receptors all stem from a young man with COVID-19, enrolled during active disease. Both conserved end residues are part of each CDR3. Fields, in order: V gene, J gene, D gene, CDR3 protein. The D gene is left open where the match is weak.

TRBV7-2	TRBJ2-7	TRBD1	CASSLAGGTGGRSYEQYF
TRBV12-3/TRBV12-4	TRBJ1-1	NA	CASLEANTEAFF
TRBV11-2	TRBJ1-1	TRBD1	CASSPRTGNTEAFF
TRBV6-5	TRBJ1-5	TRBD1	CASREGQINQPQHF
TRBV7-6	TRBJ2-3	TRBD2	CASSLLLAGTLSTDTQYF
TRBV7-2	TRBJ1-2	NA	CASSPTRDYGYTF
TRBV6-2/TRBV6-3	TRBJ2-2	NA	CASSYSLGAGTGELFF
TRBV7-9	TRBJ2-7	TRBD1	CASSQGTGDIPYEQYF
TRBV5-1	TRBJ2-1	NA	CASTEDNPANEQFF
TRBV5-1	TRBJ1-3	NA	CASSLETGGDRGNTIYF
TRBV4-1	TRBJ2-1	TRBD2	CASSQDGTSGSRFF
TRBV12-3/TRBV12-4	TRBJ1-1	TRBD1	CASSGGTGSEAFF